Reported below is one T cell receptor (beta chain). It was around 9 milliliters of peripheral blood that were drawn from each donor. A second roughly 6 to 12 cycle PCR used barcoded and J-beta primers. TCRdb called the 5' RACE reads again in MiXCR, with one record for every CDR3 protein. In the table there are around 780,000 distinct CDR3 sequences, roughly 26% of which are singletons. The sample originates from a study of blood T cells in healthy people across ages. Germline CDR1 reads SGHTA; CDR2 reads FQGTGA. The CDR3 runs to 14 residues. The V and J ends lost 3 bases and 3 bases respectively, with 10 bases between them. These sequences were also reported in another study, on T cells of mothers and their children.

The TCR comes from a boy aged 5-17 years in good health. The chain uses TRBV7-3 and TRBJ2-3; maybe TRBD1 (7 bases). The sequencing input was blood. CDR3 in amino acids: CASSFRGRTDTQYF. CDR3 nucleotides: TGTGCCAGCAGCTTCAGGGGGAGGACAGATACGCAGTATTTT.